This T cell receptor (beta chain) stems from a study of T cells in Graves' hyperthyroidism and ophthalmopathy. About this clonotype: Antigen unknown.

The investigators amplified TCR beta CDR3 regions from RNA transcripts. Initially, a first-round RT-PCR of the TCR CDR3 employed the HTBI primer set. Each CDR3 protein gets one entry after TCRdb re-called the multiplex PCR reads with MiXCR. The sample shows about 840,000 distinct CDR3 sequences, 38% of them seen only once. Study-wide results and limits: The model made its ophthalmopathy prediction, and onset followed a median around 6.5 months later.

Patients between 18 and 65 years old had hyperthyroidism, newly diagnosed and lasting under 2 months. Diagnosis relied on clinical symptoms, serum thyroxine and TRAb, thyroid ultrasound and orbital computed tomography. From germline, CDR1 is MGHRA and CDR2 YSYEKL. This CDR3 is 14 amino acids long. V gave up 10 bases and J gave up 2 bases, with 18 bases separating them. Source material: blood. The genes are TRBV4-1 and TRBJ2-7, with a tentative D call TRBD2 (6 bases). The receptor comes from a man in his late teens or twenties with Graves' hyperthyroidism. The CDR3 loop is CATAPRPGAYEQYF. The CDR3 region has the DNA TGCGCCACCGCCCCGAGGCCGGGGGCCTACGAGCAGTACTTC.